This TCR beta chain was observed in a study of blood T cell repertoires in COVID-19. Study background: Whether acute or convalescent, the COVID-19 samples came from the United States, Italy and Spain. PBMCs, B-cell-depleted T cells, or T cells provided the cDNA or gDNA that made up the material.

Libraries were prepared by immunoSEQ multiplex PCR; TCRdb keeps only in-frame clonotypes and omits some of them. In the table there are a few hundred thousand clones, 80% to 90% of which are singletons. The TCR was taken from a woman aged 45-65 years who had recovered from COVID-19. The specimen sequenced was peripheral blood.

CDR3 bases: TGTGCCAGTAGTCCAGGGCCCGCCGAATTGACCCAGTACTTC. This sequence encodes CASSPGPAELTQYF. The chain couples TRBV19 to TRBJ2-5, with D possibly TRBD1 on 5 matching bases. Trimming took off 5 bases at V and 7 bases at J, with 17 bases between the two ends. This CDR3 has 14 amino acids. Germline-derived CDR1 and CDR2 are LNHDA and SQIVND (reference sequence). Looking up the rest from reference TRBV19 and TRBJ2-5 gives the full variable domain: DGGITQSPKYLFRKEGQNVTLSCEQNLNHDAMYWYRQDPGQGLRLIYYSQIVNDFQKGDIAEGYSVSREKKESFPLTVTSAQKNPTAFYLCASSPGPAELTQYFGPGTRLLVL.